The clone carrying this T cell receptor (beta chain) was counted a few times. At the DNA level, this CDR3 is encoded by other sequences in the same sample as well. A multiplex PCR was run with 60 Vbeta primers and 13 Jbeta primers. The method was immunoSEQ multiplex PCR; TCRdb's version includes in-frame clones alone and lacks a portion of them. Seen here are 65,000 to 75,000 clones, approximately 70% observed once, and the top ten hold around 17%. The sample is drawn from a study of cytomegalovirus exposure and HLA in healthy donors. CDR3 length: 19 amino acids. The ends lost 2 bases at V and 2 bases at J; junction bases unmatched: 18. Germline V gene sequence: CDR1 LGHNT, CDR2 FRNRAP.

The receptor was isolated from a man aged 40-50 years in good health and CMV-seropositive. V is TRBV12-5 and J is TRBJ2-7; 7 bases are a match to TRBD2. The specimen was PBMCs. The DNA for the CDR3 is TGTGCTAGTGGTTTGTACACCTTGGGGAGGGTAAAAACGACCTACGAGCAGTACTTC. Translation: CASGLYTLGRVKTTYEQYF. Complete variable domain (other parts from reference TRBV12-5 and TRBJ2-7): DARVTQTPRHKVTEMGQEVTMRCQPILGHNTVFWYRQTMMQGLELLAYFRNRAPLDDSGMPKDRFSAEMPDATLATLKIQPSEPRDSAVYFCASGLYTLGRVKTTYEQYFGPGTRLTVT.